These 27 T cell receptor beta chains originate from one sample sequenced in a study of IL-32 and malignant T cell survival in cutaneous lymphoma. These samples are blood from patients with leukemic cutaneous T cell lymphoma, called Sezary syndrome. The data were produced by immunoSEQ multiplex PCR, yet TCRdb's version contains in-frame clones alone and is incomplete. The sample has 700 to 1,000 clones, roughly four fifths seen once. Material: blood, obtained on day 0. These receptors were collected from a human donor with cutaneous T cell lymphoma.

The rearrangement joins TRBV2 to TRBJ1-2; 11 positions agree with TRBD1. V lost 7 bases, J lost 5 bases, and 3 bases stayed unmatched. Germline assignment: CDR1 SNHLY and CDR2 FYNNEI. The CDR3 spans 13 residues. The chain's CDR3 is CASMGQGGYGYTF. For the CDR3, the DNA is TGTGCCAGCATGGGACAGGGGGGGTATGGCTACACCTTC.

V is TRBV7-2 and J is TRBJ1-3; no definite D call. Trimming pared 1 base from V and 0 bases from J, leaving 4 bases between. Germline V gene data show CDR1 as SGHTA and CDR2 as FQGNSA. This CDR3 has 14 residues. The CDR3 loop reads CASSLVDSGNTIYF. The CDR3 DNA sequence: TGTGCCAGCAGCTTAGTTGACTCTGGAAACACCATATATTTT.

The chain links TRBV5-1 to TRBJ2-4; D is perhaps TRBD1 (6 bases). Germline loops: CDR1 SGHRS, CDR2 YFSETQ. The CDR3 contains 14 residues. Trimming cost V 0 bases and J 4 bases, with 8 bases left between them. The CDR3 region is CASSLGGQKNIQYF. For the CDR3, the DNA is TGCGCCAGCAGCTTGGGGGGACAAAAAAACATTCAGTACTTC.

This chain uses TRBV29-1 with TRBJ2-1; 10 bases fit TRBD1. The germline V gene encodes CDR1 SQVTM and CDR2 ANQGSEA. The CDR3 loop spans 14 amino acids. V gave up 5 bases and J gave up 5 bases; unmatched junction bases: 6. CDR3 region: CSVPDRGENNEQFF. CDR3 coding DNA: TGCAGCGTTCCGGACAGGGGGGAGAACAATGAGCAGTTCTTC.

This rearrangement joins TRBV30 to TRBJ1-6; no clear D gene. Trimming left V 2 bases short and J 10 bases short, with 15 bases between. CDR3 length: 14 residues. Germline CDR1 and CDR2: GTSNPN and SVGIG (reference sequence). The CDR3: CAWSPGPDNSPLHF. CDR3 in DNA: TGTGCCTGGAGTCCGGGCCCTGACAACTCACCCCTCCACTTT.

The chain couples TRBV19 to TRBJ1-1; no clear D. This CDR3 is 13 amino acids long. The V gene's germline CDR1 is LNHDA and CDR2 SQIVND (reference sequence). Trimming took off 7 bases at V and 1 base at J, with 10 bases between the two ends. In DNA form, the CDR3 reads TGTGCCAGTAAGAGAGCGGAGAACACTGAAGCTTTCTTT. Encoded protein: CASKRAENTEAFF.

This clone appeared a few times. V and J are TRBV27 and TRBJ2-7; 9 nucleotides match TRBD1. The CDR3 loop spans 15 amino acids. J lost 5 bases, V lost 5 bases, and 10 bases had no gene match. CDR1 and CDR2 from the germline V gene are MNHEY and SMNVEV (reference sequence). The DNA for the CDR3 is TGTGCCAGCAGTCCCTCTGGGACAGGGATCGACGAGCAGTACTTC. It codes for CASSPSGTGIDEQYF.

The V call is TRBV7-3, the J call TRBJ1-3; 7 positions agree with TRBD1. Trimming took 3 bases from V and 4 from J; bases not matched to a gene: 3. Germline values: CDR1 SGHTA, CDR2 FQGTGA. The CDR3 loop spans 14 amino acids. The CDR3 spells CASSLTGIGNTIYF. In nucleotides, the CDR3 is TGTGCCAGCAGCTTGACAGGGATAGGAAACACCATATATTTT.

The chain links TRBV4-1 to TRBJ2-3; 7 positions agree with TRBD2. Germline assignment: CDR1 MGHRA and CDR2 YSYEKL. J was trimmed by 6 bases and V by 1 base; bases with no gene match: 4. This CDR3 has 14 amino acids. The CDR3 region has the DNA TGCGCCAGCAGCCAAGGACTAGCTTTCGATACGCAGTATTTT. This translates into CASSQGLAFDTQYF.

CDR3 sequence reads: CASSLAQTNSPLHF. The CDR3 DNA reads as TGTGCCAGCAGCTTAGCACAGACCAATTCACCCCTCCACTTT. This chain uses TRBV7-8 with TRBJ1-6, with D unclear. The CDR3 runs to 14 residues. V lost 0 bases, J lost 7 bases, and 7 bases lay in between. Per germline, CDR1 SGHVS and CDR2 FQNEAQ. Full variable domain (outside the CDR3, taken from reference TRBV7-8 and TRBJ1-6): GAGVSQSPRYKVAKRGQDVALRCDPISGHVSLFWYQQALGQGPEFLTYFQNEAQLDKSGLPSDRFFAERPEGSVSTLKIQRTQQEDSAVYLCASSLAQTNSPLHFGNGTRLTVT.

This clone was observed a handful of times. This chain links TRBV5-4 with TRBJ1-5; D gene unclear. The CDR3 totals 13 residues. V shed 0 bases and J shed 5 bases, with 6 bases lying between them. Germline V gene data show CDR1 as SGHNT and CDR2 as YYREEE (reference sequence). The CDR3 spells CASSLGVDQPQHF. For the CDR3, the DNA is TGTGCCAGCAGCTTGGGAGTGGATCAGCCCCAGCATTTT.

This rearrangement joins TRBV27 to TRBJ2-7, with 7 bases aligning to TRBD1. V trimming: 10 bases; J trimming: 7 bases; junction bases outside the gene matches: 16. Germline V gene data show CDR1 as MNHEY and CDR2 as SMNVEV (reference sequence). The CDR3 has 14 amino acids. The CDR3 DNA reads TGTGCCACCCGCCTGGGACAAGGGGGCAGGGAGCAGTACTTC. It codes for CATRLGQGGREQYF.

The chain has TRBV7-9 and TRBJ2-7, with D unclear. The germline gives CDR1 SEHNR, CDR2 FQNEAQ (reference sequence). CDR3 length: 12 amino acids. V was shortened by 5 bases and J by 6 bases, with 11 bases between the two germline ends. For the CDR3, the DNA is TGTGCCAGCAGCCCACAGTGGGGCGAGCAGTACTTC. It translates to CASSPQWGEQYF.

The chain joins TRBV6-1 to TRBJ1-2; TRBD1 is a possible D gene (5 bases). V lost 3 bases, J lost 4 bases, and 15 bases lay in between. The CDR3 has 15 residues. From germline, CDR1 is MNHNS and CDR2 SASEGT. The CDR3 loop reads CASSDRAHGGYGYTF. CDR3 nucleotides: TGTGCCAGCAGTGATCGTGCTCACGGGGGCTATGGCTACACCTTC.

This chain's CDR3 is CASSERGGQFYPGTEAFF. CDR3 sequence (DNA): TGTGCCAGCAGTGAACGGGGGGGACAGTTCTACCCGGGCACTGAAGCTTTCTTT. V gene TRBV25-1 combines with J gene TRBJ1-1; 7 positions match TRBD1. This CDR3 comprises 18 residues. Germline CDR1 reads MGHDK; CDR2 reads SYGVNS. V lost 2 bases to trimming and J lost 4 bases; unmatched junction nucleotides: 16. Complete variable domain (other parts from reference TRBV25-1 and TRBJ1-1): EADIYQTPRYLVIGTGKKITLECSQTMGHDKMYWYQQDPGMELHLIHYSYGVNSTEKGDLSSESTVSRIRTEHFPLTLESARPSHTSQYLCASSERGGQFYPGTEAFFGQGTRLTVV.

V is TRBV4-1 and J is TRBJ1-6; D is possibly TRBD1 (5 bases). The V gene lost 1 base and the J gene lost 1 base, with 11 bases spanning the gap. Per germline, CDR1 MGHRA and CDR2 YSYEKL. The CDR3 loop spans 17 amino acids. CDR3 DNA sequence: TGCGCCAGCAGCCAAGGAGGGGAATTTTCCTATAATTCACCCCTCCACTTT. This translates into CASSQGGEFSYNSPLHF.

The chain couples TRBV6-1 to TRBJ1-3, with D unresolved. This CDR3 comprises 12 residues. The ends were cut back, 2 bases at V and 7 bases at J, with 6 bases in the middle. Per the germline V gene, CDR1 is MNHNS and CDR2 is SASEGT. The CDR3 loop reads CASSETRNTIYF. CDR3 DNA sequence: TGTGCCAGCAGTGAAACGAGGAACACCATATATTTT.

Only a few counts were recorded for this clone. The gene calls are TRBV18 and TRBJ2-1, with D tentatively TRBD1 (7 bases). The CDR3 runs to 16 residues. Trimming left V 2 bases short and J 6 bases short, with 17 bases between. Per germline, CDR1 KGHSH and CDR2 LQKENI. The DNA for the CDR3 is TGTGCCAGCTCACCAAGCGGGTCAGGGGGTCCCAATGAGCAGTTCTTC. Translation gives CASSPSGSGGPNEQFF.

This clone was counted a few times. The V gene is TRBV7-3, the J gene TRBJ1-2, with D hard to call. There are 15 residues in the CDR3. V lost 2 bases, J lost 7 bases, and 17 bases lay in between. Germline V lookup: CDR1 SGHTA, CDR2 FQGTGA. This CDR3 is CASSLVSGDRSGYTF. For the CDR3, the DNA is TGTGCCAGCAGCTTAGTGTCTGGGGATCGTTCTGGCTACACCTTC.

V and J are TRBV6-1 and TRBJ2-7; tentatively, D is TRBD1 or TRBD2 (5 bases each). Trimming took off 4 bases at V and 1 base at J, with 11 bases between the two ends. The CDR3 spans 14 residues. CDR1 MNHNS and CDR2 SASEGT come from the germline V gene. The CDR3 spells CASSAWDGSYEQYF. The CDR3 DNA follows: TGTGCCAGCAGTGCCTGGGACGGGTCCTACGAGCAGTACTTC.

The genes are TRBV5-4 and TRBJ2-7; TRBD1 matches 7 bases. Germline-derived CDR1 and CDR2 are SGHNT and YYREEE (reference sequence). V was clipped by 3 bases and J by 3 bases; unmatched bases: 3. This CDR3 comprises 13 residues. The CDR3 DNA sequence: TGTGCCAGCAGCTCCGACAGGGACTACGAGCAGTACTTC. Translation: CASSSDRDYEQYF.

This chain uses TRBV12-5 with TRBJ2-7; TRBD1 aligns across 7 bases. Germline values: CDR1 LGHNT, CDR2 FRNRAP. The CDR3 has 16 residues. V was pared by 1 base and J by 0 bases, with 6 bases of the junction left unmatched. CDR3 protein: CASGLGTGRGSYEQYF. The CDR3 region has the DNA TGTGCTAGTGGTTTGGGGACAGGTCGGGGCTCCTACGAGCAGTACTTC.

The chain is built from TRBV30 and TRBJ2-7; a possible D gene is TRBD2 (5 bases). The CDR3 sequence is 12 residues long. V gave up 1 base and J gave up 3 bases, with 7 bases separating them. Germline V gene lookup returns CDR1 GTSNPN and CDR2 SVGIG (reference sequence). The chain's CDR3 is CAWSGGGYEQYF. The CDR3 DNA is TGTGCCTGGAGTGGTGGAGGCTACGAGCAGTACTTC.

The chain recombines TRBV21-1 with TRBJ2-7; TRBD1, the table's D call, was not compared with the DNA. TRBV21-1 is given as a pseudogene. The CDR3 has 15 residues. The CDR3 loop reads CASSTYRGMAYEQYF. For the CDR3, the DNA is TGTGCCAGCAGCACTTACAGGGGGATGGCCTACGAGCAGTACTTC.

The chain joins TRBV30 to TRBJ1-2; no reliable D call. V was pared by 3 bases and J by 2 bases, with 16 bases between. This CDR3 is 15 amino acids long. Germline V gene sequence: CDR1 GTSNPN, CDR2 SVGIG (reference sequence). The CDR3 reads CAWRYRTVGNYGYTF. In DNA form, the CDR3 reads TGTGCCTGGAGGTACCGGACGGTGGGGAACTATGGCTACACCTTC.

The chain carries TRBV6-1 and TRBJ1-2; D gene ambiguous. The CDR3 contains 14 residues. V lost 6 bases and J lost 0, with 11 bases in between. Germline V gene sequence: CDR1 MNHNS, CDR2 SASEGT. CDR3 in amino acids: CASSLNPANYGYTF. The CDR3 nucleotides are TGTGCCAGCAGCCTGAATCCCGCTAACTATGGCTACACCTTC.

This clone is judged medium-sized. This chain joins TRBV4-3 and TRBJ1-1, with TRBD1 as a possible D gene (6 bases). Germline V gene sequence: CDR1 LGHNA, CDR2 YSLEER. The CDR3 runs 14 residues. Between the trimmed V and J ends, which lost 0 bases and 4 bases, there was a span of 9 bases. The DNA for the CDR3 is TGCGCCAGCAGCCAAGATGGAGGGGGCACTGAAGCTTTCTTT. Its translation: CASSQDGGGTEAFF.